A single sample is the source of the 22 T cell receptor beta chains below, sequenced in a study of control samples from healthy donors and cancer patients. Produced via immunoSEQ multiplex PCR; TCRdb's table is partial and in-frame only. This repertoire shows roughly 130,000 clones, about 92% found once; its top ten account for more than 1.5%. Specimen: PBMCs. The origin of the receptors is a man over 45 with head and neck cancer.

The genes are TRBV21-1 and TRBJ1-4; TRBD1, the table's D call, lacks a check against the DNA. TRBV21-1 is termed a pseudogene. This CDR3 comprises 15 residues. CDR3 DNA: TGTGCCAGCAGCCCGCAATCAGGGGTCGGAGAAAAACTGTTTTTT. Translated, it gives CASSPQSGVGEKLFF.

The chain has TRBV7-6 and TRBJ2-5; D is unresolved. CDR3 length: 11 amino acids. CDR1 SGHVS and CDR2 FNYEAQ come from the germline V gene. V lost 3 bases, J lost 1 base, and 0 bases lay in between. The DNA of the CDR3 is TGTGCCAGCAGCTTCCAAGAGACCCAGTACTTC. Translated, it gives CASSFQETQYF.

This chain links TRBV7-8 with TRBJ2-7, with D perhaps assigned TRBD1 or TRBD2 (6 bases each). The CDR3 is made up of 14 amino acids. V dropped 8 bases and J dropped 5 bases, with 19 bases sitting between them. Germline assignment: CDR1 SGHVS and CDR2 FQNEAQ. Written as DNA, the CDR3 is TGTGCCAGCGGCCGAGAAGGGGGGCGGAACGAGCAGTACTTC. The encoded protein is CASGREGGRNEQYF.

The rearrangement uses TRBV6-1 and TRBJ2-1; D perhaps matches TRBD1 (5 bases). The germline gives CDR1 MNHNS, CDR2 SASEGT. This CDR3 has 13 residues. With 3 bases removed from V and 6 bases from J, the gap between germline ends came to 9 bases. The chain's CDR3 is CASSESQGNEQFF. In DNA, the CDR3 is TGTGCCAGCAGTGAGAGCCAGGGCAATGAGCAGTTCTTC.

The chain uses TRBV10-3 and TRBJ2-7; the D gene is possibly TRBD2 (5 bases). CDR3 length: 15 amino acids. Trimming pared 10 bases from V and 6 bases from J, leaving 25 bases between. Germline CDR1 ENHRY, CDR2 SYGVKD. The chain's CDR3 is CATRLVPTSSSEQYF. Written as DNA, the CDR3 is TGTGCCACCCGCCTCGTCCCTACTAGTTCGTCCGAGCAGTACTTC.

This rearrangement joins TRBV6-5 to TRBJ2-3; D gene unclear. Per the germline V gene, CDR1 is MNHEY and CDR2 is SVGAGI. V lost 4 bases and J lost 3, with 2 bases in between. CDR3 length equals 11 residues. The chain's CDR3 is CASSLTDTQYF. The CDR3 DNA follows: TGTGCCAGCAGTTTGACAGATACGCAGTATTTT.

The CDR3: CASSPRADTQYF. Written as DNA, the CDR3 is TGTGCCAGCAGTCCGCGGGCTGATACGCAGTATTTT. J is TRBJ2-3 and V is TRBV12-3 or TRBV12-4; TRBD2 might be the D (5 bases). The ends were cut back, 5 bases at V and 6 bases at J, with 9 bases in the middle. This CDR3 is 12 amino acids long.

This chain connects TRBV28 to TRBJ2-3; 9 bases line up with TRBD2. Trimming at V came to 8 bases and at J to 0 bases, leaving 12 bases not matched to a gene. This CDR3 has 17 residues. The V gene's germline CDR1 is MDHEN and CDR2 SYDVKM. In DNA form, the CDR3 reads TGTGCCAGCGGGGCAGCGGGGGGCTCCACTAGCACAGATACGCAGTATTTT. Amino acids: CASGAAGGSTSTDTQYF.

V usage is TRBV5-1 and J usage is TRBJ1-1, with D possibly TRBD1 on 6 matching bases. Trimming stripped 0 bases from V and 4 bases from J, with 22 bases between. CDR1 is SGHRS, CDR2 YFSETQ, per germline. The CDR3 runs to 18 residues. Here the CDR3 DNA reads TGCGCCAGCAGCTTGGGTTTGGGGGGCGGTGTAAGGGGCACTGAAGCTTTCTTT. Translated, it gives CASSLGLGGGVRGTEAFF.

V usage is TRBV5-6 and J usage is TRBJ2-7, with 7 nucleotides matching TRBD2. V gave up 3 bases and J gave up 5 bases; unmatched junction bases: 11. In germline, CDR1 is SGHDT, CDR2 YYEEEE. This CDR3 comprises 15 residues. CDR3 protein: CASSSLGGVIDEQYF. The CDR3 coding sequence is TGTGCCAGCAGCTCGTTGGGAGGGGTAATCGACGAGCAGTACTTC.

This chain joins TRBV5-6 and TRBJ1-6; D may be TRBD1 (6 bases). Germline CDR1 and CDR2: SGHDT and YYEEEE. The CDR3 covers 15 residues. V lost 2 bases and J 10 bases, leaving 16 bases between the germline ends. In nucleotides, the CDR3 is TGTGCCAGCAGCTTCGGGATCCAGGGACAATCACCCCTCCACTTT. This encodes CASSFGIQGQSPLHF.

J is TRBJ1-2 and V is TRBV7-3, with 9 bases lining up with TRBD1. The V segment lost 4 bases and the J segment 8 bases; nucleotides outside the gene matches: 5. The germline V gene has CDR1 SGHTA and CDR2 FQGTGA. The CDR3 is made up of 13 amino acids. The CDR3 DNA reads TGTGCCAGCAGCTCGCAGACAGGGGGAGGCTACACCTTC. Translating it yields CASSSQTGGGYTF.

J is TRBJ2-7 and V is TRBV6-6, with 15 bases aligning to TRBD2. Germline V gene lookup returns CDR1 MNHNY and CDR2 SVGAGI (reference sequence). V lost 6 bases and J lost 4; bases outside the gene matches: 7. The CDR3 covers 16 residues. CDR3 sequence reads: CASRPAGTSGGYEQYF. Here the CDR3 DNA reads TGTGCCAGCAGACCTGCTGGGACTAGCGGGGGGTACGAGCAGTACTTC.

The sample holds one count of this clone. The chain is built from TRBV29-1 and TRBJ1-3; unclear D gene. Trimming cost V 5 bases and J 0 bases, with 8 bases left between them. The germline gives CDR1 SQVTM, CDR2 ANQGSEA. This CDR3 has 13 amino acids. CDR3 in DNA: TGCAGCGTTTTAATTAACTCTGGAAACACCATATATTTT. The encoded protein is CSVLINSGNTIYF.

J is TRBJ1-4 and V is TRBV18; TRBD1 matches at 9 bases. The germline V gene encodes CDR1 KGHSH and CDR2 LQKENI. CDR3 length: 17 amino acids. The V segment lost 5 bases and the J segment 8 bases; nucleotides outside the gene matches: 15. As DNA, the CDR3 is TGTGCCAGCTCATCCAGAGGATCACAGGGGGCAGGAGAAAAACTGTTTTTT. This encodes CASSSRGSQGAGEKLFF.

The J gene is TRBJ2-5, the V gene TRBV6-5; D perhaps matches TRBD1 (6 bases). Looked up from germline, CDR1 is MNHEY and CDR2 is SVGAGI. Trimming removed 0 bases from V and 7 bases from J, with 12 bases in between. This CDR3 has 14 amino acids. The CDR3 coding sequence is TGTGCCAGCAGTTACTCGGGGGCGGTAGGGACCCAGTACTTC. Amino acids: CASSYSGAVGTQYF.

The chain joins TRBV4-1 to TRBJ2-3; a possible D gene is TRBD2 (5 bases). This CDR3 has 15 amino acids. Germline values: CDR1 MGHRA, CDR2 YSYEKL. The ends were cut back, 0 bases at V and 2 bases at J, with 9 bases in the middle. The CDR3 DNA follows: TGCGCCAGCAGCCAAGACGGGGTGTTCACAGATACGCAGTATTTT. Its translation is CASSQDGVFTDTQYF.

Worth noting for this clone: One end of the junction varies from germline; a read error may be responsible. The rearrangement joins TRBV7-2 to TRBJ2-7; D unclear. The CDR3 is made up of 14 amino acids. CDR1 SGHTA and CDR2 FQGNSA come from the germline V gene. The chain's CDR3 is CASSLSPNAYGQYF. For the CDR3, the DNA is TGTGCCAGCAGCTTATCCCCTAATGCATACGGGCAGTACTTC.

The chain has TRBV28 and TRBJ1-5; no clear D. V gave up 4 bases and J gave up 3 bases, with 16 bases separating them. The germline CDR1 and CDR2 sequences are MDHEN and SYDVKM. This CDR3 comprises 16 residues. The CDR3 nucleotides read TGTGCCAGCAGTTATTGGGCCCGGCAGATCAATCAGCCCCAGCATTTT. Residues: CASSYWARQINQPQHF.

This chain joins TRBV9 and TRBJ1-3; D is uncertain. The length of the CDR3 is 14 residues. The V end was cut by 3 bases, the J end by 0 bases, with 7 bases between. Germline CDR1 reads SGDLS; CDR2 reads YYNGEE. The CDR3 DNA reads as TGTGCCAGCAGCGCCCAGGTCTCTGGAAACACCATATATTTT. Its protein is CASSAQVSGNTIYF.

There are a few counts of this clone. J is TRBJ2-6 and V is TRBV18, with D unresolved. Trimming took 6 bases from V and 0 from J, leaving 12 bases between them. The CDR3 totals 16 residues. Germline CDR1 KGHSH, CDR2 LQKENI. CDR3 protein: CASSPTRSSGANVLTF. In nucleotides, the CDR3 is TGTGCCAGCTCTCCGACCCGTTCCTCTGGGGCCAACGTCCTGACTTTC.

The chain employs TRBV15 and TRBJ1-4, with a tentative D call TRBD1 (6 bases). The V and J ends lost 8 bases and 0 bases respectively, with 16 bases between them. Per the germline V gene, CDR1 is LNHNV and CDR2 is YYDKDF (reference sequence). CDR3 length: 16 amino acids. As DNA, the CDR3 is TGTGCCACCTCTCACAGGGCCAGCGCAACTAATGAAAAACTGTTTTTT. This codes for CATSHRASATNEKLFF.